A selection of T cell receptor beta chains follows, all from one sample in a study of blood T cell repertoires in COVID-19. This table comes from immunoSEQ multiplex PCR, and its TCRdb copy is limited to in-frame clones, with some not included. The sample has 200,000 to 300,000 clones, 88% seen once. The sequenced sample consisted of peripheral blood. All receptors come from a man aged 55-75 years who had recovered from COVID-19. Both conserved end residues are part of each CDR3. The D gene is left open where the match is weak. Clone size is shown for a subset of rows, as once, few, many or a class of expanded clone.

D | J | V | size | DNA | CDR3
. | TRBJ1-2 | TRBV29-1 | . | TGCAGCGTTGTCCCGGAGGACTATGGCTACACCTTC | CSVVPEDYGYTF
. | TRBJ1-2 | TRBV12-3/TRBV12-4 | . | TGTGCCAGCAGTTCGGGTTATGGCTACACCTTC | CASSSGYGYTF
. | TRBJ2-7 | TRBV15 | . | TGTGCCACCAGCAGCCACAGACGGGACTACGAGCAGTACTTC | CATSSHRRDYEQYF
TRBD1 | TRBJ2-7 | TRBV3-1/TRBV3-2 | few | TGTGCCAGCAGCCGACAGGGCGAGCAGTACTTC | CASSRQGEQYF
TRBD2 | TRBJ2-7 | TRBV19 | few | TGTGCCAGTAGTCGTACTAGCGACCACGAGCAGTACTTC | CASSRTSDHEQYF
. | TRBJ2-7 | TRBV7-6 | . | TGTGCCAGCCGAGGGACTACAGGGGGTTCCTACGAGCAGTACTTC | CASRGTTGGSYEQYF
TRBD1 | TRBJ1-2 | TRBV15 | . | TGTGCCACCAGCAGAAACACAGGGGGCACGGGCTACACCTTC | CATSRNTGGTGYTF
. | TRBJ2-5 | TRBV19 | . | TGTGCCAGCGGGGGTCGCCTAATGGAGACCCAGTACTTC | CASGGRLMETQYF
. | TRBJ2-7 | TRBV6-6 | . | TGTGCCAGCACCAAGGGACTCCGCACCTACGAGCAGTACTTC | CASTKGLRTYEQYF
. | TRBJ1-4 | TRBV6-5 | . | TGTGCCAGCAGTTACTTCTATCCTGCAACTAATGAAAAACTGTTTTTT | CASSYFYPATNEKLFF
TRBD1 | TRBJ1-5 | TRBV6-6 | . | TGTGCCAGCAGCAGGGGGCTGAATCAGCCCCAGCATTTT | CASSRGLNQPQHF
. | TRBJ2-7 | TRBV5-1 | . | TGCGCCAGCAGCTTGGCTGGGGGGGCGGTGTACGAGCAGTACTTC | CASSLAGGAVYEQYF